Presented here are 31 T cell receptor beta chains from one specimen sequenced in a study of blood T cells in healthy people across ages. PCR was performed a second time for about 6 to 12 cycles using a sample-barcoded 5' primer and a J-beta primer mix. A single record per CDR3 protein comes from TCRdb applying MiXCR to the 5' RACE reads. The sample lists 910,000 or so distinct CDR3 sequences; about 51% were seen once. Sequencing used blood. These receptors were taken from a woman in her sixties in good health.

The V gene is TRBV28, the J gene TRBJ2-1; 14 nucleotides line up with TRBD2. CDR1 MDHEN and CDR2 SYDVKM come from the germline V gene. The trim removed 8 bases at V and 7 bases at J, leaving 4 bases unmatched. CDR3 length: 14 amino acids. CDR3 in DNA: TGTGCCAGCCCGACTAGCGGGAGGGAAAATGAGCAGTTCTTC. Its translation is CASPTSGRENEQFF.

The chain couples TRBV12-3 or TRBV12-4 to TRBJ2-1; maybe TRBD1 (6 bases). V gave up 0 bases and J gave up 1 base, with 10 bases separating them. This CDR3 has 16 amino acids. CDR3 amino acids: CASSLAQGWSYNEQFF. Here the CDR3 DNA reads TGTGCCAGCAGTTTAGCACAGGGATGGTCCTACAATGAGCAGTTCTTC.

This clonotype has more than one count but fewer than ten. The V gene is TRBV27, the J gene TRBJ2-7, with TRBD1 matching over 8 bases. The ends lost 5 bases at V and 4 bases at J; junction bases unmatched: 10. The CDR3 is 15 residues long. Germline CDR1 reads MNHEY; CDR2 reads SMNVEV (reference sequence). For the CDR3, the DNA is TGTGCCAGCAGTCCGCAACGGACAGGGAGGTACGAGCAGTACTTC. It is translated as CASSPQRTGRYEQYF.

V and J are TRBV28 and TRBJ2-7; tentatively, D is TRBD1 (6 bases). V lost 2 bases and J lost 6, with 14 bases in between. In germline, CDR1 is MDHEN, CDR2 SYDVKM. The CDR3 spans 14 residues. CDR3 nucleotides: TGTGCCAGCAGTTTAAGGGGGTCAACCTGCGAGCAGTACTTC. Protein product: CASSLRGSTCEQYF.

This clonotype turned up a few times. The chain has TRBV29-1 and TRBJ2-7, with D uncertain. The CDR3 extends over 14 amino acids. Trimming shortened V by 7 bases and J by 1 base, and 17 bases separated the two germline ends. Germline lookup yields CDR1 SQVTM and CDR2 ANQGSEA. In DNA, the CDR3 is TGCAGCGCCCTGGTTAATTTAGATTCCTACGAGCAGTACTTC. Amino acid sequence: CSALVNLDSYEQYF.

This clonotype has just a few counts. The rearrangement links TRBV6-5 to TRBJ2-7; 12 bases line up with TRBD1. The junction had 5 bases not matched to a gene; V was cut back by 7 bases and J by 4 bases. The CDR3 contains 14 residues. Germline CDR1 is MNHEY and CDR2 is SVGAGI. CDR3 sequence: CASTGTGGAYEQYF. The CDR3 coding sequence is TGTGCCAGCACTGGGACAGGGGGCGCTTACGAGCAGTACTTC.

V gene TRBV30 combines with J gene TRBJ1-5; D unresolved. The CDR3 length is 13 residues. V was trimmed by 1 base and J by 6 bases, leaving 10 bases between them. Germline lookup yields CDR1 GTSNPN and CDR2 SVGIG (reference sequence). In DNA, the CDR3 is TGTGCCTGGAGTGGACGAGCCAGTCAGCCCCAGCATTTT. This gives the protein CAWSGRASQPQHF.

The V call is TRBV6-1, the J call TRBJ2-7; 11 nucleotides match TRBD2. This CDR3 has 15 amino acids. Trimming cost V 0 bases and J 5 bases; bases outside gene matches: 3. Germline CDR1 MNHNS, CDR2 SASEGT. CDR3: CASSEASLAGDEQYF. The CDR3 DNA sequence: TGTGCCAGCAGTGAAGCGTCACTAGCGGGAGACGAGCAGTACTTC.

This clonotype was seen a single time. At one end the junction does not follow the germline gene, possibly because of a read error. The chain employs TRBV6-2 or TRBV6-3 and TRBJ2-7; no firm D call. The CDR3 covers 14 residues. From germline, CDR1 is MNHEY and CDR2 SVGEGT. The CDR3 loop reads CASSYTDSNYEQYF. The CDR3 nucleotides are TGCGCCAGCAGTTACACAGACTCGAACTACGAGCAGTACTTC.

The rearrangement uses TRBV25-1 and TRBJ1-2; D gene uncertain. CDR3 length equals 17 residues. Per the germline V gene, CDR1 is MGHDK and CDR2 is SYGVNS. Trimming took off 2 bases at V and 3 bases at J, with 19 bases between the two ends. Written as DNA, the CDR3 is TGTGCCAGCAGTGAAAGTTTGTCGAGGTATGGGGACTATGGCTACACCTTC. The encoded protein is CASSESLSRYGDYGYTF.

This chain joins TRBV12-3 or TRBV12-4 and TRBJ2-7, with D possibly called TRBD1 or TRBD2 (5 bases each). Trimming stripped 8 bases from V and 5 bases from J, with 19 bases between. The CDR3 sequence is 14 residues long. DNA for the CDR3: TGTGCCAGCTCACGGGACGGGTCAATACACGAGCAGTACTTC. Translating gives CASSRDGSIHEQYF.

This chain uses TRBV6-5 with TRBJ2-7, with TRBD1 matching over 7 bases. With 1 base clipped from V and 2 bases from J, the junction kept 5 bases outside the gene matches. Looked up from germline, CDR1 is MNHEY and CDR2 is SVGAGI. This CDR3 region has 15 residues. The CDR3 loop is CASSYLTGDPYEQYF. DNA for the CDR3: TGTGCCAGCAGTTACTTAACAGGGGACCCCTACGAGCAGTACTTC.

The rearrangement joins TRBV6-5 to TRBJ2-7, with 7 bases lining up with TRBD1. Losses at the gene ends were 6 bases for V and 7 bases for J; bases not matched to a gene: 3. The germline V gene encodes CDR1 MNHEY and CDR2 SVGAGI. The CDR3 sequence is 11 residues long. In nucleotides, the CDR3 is TGTGCCAGCAGACAGGGGTGGGAGCAGTACTTC. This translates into CASRQGWEQYF.

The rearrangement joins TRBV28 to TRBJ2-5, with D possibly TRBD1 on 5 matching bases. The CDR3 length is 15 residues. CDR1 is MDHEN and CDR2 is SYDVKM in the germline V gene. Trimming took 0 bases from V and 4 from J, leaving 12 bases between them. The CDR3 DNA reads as TGTGCCAGCAGTTTATGGGGTTCCCAGGGAGAGACCCAGTACTTC. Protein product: CASSLWGSQGETQYF.

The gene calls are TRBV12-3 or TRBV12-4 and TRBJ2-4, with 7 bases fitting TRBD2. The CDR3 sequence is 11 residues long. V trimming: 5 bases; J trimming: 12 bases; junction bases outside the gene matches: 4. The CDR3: CASSPRTSQYF. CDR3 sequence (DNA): TGTGCCAGCAGTCCGAGGACTAGTCAGTACTTC.

The CDR3 nucleotides are TGTGCCAGCAGCTTAGGGGGTAGCTCTATGGCACATGAGCAGTTCTTC. Protein sequence: CASSLGGSSMAHEQFF. The chain has TRBV7-8 and TRBJ2-1; D uncertain. Germline CDR1 SGHVS, CDR2 FQNEAQ. The CDR3 length is 16 residues. Trimming stripped 1 base from V and 8 bases from J, with 18 bases between.

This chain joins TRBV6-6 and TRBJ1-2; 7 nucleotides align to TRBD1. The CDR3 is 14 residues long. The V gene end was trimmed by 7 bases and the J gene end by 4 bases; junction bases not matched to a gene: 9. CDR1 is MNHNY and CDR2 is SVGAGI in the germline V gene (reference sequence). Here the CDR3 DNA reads TGTGCCAGCACCACAGGGGCCTCTAGCTATGGCTACACCTTC. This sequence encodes CASTTGASSYGYTF.

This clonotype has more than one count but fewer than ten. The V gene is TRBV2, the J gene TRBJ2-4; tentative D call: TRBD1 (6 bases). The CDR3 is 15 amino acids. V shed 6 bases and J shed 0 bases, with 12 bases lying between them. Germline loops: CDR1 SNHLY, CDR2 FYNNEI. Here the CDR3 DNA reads TGTGCCAGCAGGGGGACATCGATAGCCAAAAACATTCAGTACTTC. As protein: CASRGTSIAKNIQYF.

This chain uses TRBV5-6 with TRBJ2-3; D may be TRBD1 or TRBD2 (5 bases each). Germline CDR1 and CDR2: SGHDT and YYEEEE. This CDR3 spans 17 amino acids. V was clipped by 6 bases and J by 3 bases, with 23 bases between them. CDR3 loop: CASTNLKGRDCTDTQYF. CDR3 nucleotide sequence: TGTGCCAGCACCAACCTGAAGGGACGCGACTGTACAGATACGCAGTATTTT.

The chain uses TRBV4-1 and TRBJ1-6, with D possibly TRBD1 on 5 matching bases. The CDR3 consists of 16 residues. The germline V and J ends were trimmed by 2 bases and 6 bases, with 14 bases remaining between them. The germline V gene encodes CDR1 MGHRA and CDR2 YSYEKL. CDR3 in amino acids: CASSQTGTGTNSPLHF. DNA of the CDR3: TGCGCCAGCAGCCAAACGGGGACCGGGACTAATTCACCCCTCCACTTT.

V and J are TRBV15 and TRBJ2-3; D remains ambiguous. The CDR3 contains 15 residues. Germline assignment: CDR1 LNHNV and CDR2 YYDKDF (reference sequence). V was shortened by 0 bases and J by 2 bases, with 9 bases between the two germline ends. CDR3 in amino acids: CATSRDVQVTDTQYF. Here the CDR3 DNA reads TGTGCCACCAGCAGAGATGTCCAGGTCACAGATACGCAGTATTTT.

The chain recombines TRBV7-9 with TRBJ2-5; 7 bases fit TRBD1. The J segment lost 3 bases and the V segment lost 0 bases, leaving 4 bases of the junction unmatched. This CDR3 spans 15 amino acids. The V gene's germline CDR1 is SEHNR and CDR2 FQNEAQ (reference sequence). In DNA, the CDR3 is TGTGCCAGCAGCTTAGCGGGGACAGACAAAGAGACCCAGTACTTC. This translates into CASSLAGTDKETQYF.

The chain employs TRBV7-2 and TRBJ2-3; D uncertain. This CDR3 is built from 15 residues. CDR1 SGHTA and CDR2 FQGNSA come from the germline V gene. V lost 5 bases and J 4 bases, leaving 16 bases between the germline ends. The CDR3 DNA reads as TGTGCCAGCAGCCCGGAGTGGCCCGTCGCAGATACGCAGTATTTT. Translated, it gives CASSPEWPVADTQYF.

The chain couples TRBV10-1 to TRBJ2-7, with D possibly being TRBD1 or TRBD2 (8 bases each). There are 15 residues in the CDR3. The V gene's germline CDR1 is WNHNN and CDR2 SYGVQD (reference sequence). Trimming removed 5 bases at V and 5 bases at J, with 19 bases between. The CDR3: CASSPGQGGRHEQYF. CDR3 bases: TGCGCCAGCAGTCCCGGACAGGGCGGGAGGCACGAGCAGTACTTC.

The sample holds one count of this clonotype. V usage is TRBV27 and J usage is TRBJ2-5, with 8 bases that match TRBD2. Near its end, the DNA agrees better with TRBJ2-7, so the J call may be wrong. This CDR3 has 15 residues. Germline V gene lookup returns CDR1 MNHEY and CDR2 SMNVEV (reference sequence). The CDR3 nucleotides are TGTGCTAGCCGTCCGGGACGAGCGGGGGCCTACGAGCAGTACTTC. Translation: CASRPGRAGAYEQYF.

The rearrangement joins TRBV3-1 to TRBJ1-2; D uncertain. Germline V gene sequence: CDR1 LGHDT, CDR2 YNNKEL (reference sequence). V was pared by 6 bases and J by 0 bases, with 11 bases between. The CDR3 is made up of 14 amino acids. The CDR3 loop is CASRIDGANYGYTF. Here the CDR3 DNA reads TGTGCCAGCAGGATCGACGGAGCTAACTATGGCTACACCTTC.

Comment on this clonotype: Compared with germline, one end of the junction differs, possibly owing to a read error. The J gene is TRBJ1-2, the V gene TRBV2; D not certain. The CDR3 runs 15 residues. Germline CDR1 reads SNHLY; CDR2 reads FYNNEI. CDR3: CASSDPQRNSYGYNF. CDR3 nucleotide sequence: TGTGCCAGCAGTGACCCACAGAGAAATTCTTATGGCTACAACTTC.

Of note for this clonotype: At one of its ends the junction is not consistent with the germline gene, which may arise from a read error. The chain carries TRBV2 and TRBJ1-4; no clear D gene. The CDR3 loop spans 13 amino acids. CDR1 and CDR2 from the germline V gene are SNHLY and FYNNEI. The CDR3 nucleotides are TGTGCCAGTAGTAGGAAGACTAAGGAAAAACTGTTTTTT. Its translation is CASSRKTKEKLFF.

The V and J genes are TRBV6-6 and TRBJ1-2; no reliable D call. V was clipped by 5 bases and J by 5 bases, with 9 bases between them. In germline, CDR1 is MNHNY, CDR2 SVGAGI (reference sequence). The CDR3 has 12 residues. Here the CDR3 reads CASSVTDYGYTF. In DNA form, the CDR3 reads TGTGCCAGCAGTGTTACAGATTATGGCTACACCTTC.

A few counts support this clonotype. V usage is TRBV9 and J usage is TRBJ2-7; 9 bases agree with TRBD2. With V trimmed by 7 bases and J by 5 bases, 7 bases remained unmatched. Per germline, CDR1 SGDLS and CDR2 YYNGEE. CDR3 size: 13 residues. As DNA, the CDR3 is TGTGCCAGCGGCGGGAGGGTAGTAAACGAGCAGTACTTC. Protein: CASGGRVVNEQYF.

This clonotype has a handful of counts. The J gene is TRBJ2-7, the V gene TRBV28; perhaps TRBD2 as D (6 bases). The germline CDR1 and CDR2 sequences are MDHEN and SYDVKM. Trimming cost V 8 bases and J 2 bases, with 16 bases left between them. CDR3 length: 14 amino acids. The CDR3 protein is CASRLAEWPYEQYF. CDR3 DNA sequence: TGTGCCAGCCGATTAGCGGAATGGCCCTACGAGCAGTACTTC.